The 24 T cell receptor beta chains listed next were all sequenced from one sample in a study of CD8+CD57+ T cells in acquired aplastic anemia. Patients included in sequencing had previously demonstrated CD8+CD57+ cell expansion by flow cytometry. The template for TCR beta VDJ and CDR3 sequence profiling was genomic DNA. TCRdb ran MiXCR on the reads and lists one entry per CDR3 protein. This sample has about 40,000 distinct CDR3 sequences, with 63% found just once. Sequenced material: sorted CD4+, CD8+, or CD8+CD57+ T cells (not recorded which) from PBMCs. These receptors all come from a human donor with aplastic anemia.

The chain combines TRBV14 with TRBJ2-6; TRBD1 is a possible D gene (6 bases). The germline V gene has CDR1 SGHDN and CDR2 FVKESK. V was pared by 2 bases and J by 0 bases, with 14 bases between. The CDR3 spans 18 residues. The CDR3 loop reads CASSQLTGPDSGANVLTF. The CDR3 DNA reads as TGTGCCAGCAGCCAACTGACAGGCCCCGACTCTGGGGCCAACGTCCTGACTTTC. Full variable domain (missing parts from reference TRBV14 and TRBJ2-6): EAGVTQFPSHSVIEKGQTVTLRCDPISGHDNLYWYRRVMGKEIKFLLHFVKESKQDESGMPNNRFLAERTGGTYSTLKVQPAELEDSGVYFCASSQLTGPDSGANVLTFGAGSRLTVL.

The CDR3 DNA follows: TGTGCCAGCAGTGCAGGGGACAGCCCGTCTCATGGCTACACCTTC. Residues: CASSAGDSPSHGYTF. The chain joins TRBV6-1 to TRBJ1-2, with 7 bases identical to TRBD1. V dropped 4 bases and J dropped 6; count of bases not matched to a gene: 11. The CDR3 runs to 15 residues. Germline-derived CDR1 and CDR2 are MNHNS and SASEGT.

The V and J genes are TRBV11-2 and TRBJ1-6, with 10 bases identical to TRBD1. This CDR3 has 16 amino acids. Germline V gives CDR1 SGHAT, CDR2 FQNNGV. Trimming removed 2 bases from V and 11 bases from J; junction bases left unmatched: 9. CDR3 nucleotide sequence: TGTGCCAGCAGCTTATTTGAGGGGACAGGGGATGCACCCCTCCACTTT. It translates to CASSLFEGTGDAPLHF.

This clonotype was seen at least ten times. The CDR3 DNA sequence: TGTGCCACCAGTGAAACTTCGGGCGCTGAAGCTTTCTTT. Protein sequence: CATSETSGAEAFF. V gene TRBV24-1 combines with J gene TRBJ1-1; no firm D call. The CDR3 length is 13 residues. V was pared by 4 bases and J by 6 bases, with 11 bases between. Germline values: CDR1 KGHDR, CDR2 SFDVKD.

The sample holds a few counts of this clonotype. The chain links TRBV7-2 to TRBJ2-5; D not certain. The germline V gene has CDR1 SGHTA and CDR2 FQGNSA. V lost 1 base, J lost 5 bases, and 8 bases lay in between. The CDR3 totals 13 residues. The CDR3 region has the DNA TGTGCCAGCAGCTTAGAGGGATTGGAGACCCAGTACTTC. This codes for CASSLEGLETQYF.

The chain employs TRBV29-1 and TRBJ2-3, with a tentative D call TRBD2 (6 bases). This CDR3 contains 12 residues. Germline V gives CDR1 SQVTM, CDR2 ANQGSEA. CDR3 protein: CGWNGGPNTQYF. Here the CDR3 DNA reads TGCGGATGGAATGGAGGGCCGAATACGCAGTATTTT.

In this sample, this clonotype turned up many times. The chain is built from TRBV7-9 and TRBJ2-3, with a weak D call TRBD1 (6 bases). This CDR3 has 15 residues. The germline gives CDR1 SEHNR, CDR2 FQNEAQ (reference sequence). V was shortened by 0 bases and J by 3 bases, with 10 bases between the two germline ends. The CDR3 DNA reads as TGTGCCAGCAGCTTAGCTCGGACAGTTACAGATACGCAGTATTTT. Protein product: CASSLARTVTDTQYF. The full variable domain, rest sourced from reference TRBV7-9 and TRBJ2-3, is DTGVSQNPRHKITKRGQNVTFRCDPISEHNRLYWYRQTLGQGPEFLTYFQNEAQLEKSRLLSDRFSAERPKGSFSTLEIQRTEQGDSAMYLCASSLARTVTDTQYFGPGTRLTVL.

The chain links TRBV10-1 to TRBJ2-7; 7 bases are a match to TRBD1. J was trimmed by 5 bases and V by 3 bases; bases with no gene match: 10. Germline V gene lookup returns CDR1 WNHNN and CDR2 SYGVQD (reference sequence). The CDR3 is 15 amino acids. The CDR3 sequence is CASSETTGMEDEQYF. CDR3 coding DNA: TGCGCCAGCAGTGAAACGACAGGGATGGAGGACGAGCAGTACTTC.

J is TRBJ1-2 and V is TRBV15; D is uncertain. Per germline, CDR1 LNHNV and CDR2 YYDKDF (reference sequence). The CDR3 spans 11 residues. Trimming took 3 bases from V and 8 from J, leaving 7 bases between them. The CDR3, as DNA: TGTGCCACCAGCAGTACTTGGGGCTACACCTTC. Protein sequence: CATSSTWGYTF.

This clonotype was seen repeatedly, ten times or more. In DNA form, the CDR3 reads TGCAGTGCTAGACTGGGGAACACTGAAGCTTTCTTT. Its protein is CSARLGNTEAFF. The chain uses TRBV20-1 and TRBJ1-1, with D hard to call. The CDR3 sequence is 12 residues long. Germline V CDR1 and CDR2: DFQATT, SNEGSKA (reference sequence). Trimming removed 2 bases from V and 1 base from J, with 5 bases in between.

V and J are TRBV6-1 and TRBJ2-7, with a weak D call TRBD2 (5 bases). There are 13 residues in the CDR3. V lost 3 bases and J 2 bases, leaving 8 bases between the germline ends. Germline values: CDR1 MNHNS, CDR2 SASEGT. CDR3 residues: CASSDELAYEQYF. The CDR3 DNA reads TGTGCCAGCAGTGATGAACTAGCCTACGAGCAGTACTTC.

This chain joins TRBV6-2 or TRBV6-3 and TRBJ2-3, with D maybe TRBD2 (6 bases). From germline, CDR1 is MNHEY and CDR2 SVGEGT. The CDR3 spans 17 residues. Deletions cut 0 bases from V and 5 bases from J, with 18 bases between. CDR3 sequence (DNA): TGTGCCAGCAGTTACTCAAGTACCAGCCGGCGGGAAGATACGCAGTATTTT. This sequence encodes CASSYSSTSRREDTQYF.

In regard to this clonotype: Relative to the germline gene, one junction end is altered; a read error may explain this. The V and J genes are TRBV25-1 and TRBJ1-2; 11 bases match TRBD1. The CDR3 loop spans 13 amino acids. Germline V lookup: CDR1 MGHDK, CDR2 SYGVNS. In nucleotides, the CDR3 is TGTGCCAGCAGAGAGCCCGGGACAGGGGGTCGAAGGTTC. It is translated as CASREPGTGGRRF.

To note about this clonotype: Germline and junction disagree at one end, which may indicate a read error. The chain couples TRBV7-8 to TRBJ1-2; 7 bases align to TRBD1. Germline V gene lookup returns CDR1 SGHVS and CDR2 FQNEAQ. The CDR3 has 15 residues. CDR3 protein: CAGSLSTGSNYGYTF. The CDR3 nucleotides are TGTGCCGGCAGCTTGTCGACAGGGAGTAACTATGGCTACACCTTC. Variable domain in full (rest from reference TRBV7-8 and TRBJ1-2): GAGVSQSPRYKVAKRGQDVALRCDPISGHVSLFWYQQALGQGPEFLTYFQNEAQLDKSGLPSDRFFAERPEGSVSTLKIQRTQQEDSAVYLCAGSLSTGSNYGYTFGSGTRLTVV.

The chain couples TRBV19 to TRBJ2-7, with a possible D match to TRBD2 (7 bases). This CDR3 comprises 13 residues. The germline V gene has CDR1 LNHDA and CDR2 SQIVND (reference sequence). Trimming shortened V by 8 bases and J by 8 bases, and 19 bases separated the two germline ends. CDR3 sequence (DNA): TGTGCCAGTTTTCGGCGGGGGCGCGAAAAGCAGTACTTC. This encodes CASFRRGREKQYF.

V gene TRBV7-3 combines with J gene TRBJ2-1; 9 bases are shared with TRBD2. CDR1 and CDR2 from the germline V gene are SGHTA and FQGTGA. The length of the CDR3 is 17 residues. The V gene end was trimmed by 0 bases and the J gene end by 1 base; junction bases not matched to a gene: 4. The CDR3 DNA is TGTGCCAGCAGCTTAACTAGCGGGAGTAGATCCTACAATGAGCAGTTCTTC. Its protein product is CASSLTSGSRSYNEQFF.

The rearrangement joins TRBV6-1 to TRBJ1-3; maybe TRBD1 (5 bases). Trimming took off 6 bases at V and 0 bases at J, with 12 bases between the two ends. Germline loops: CDR1 MNHNS, CDR2 SASEGT. The CDR3 runs 15 residues. CDR3 sequence: CASSRDERSGNTIYF. CDR3 in DNA: TGTGCCAGCAGCCGGGACGAACGCTCTGGAAACACCATATATTTT.

This chain links TRBV15 with TRBJ1-3; D perhaps matches TRBD1 (5 bases). The V end lost 1 base, the J end lost 0 bases, and 10 bases lay between the germline ends. The CDR3 sequence is 16 residues long. CDR1 and CDR2 (germline): LNHNV, YYDKDF (reference sequence). Here the CDR3 reads CATSRGRVNSGNTIYF. In DNA form, the CDR3 reads TGTGCCACCAGCAGAGGCAGGGTCAACTCTGGAAACACCATATATTTT.

The V gene is TRBV2, the J gene TRBJ1-5; D may be TRBD1 (6 bases). The germline CDR1 and CDR2 sequences are SNHLY and FYNNEI. V lost 1 base and J lost 11, with 6 bases in between. The CDR3 runs 11 residues. The CDR3 DNA reads TGTGCCAGCAGTGAAGGGGACACCCAGCATTTT. Its protein is CASSEGDTQHF.

This clonotype was seen only once. The chain joins TRBV12-3 or TRBV12-4 to TRBJ1-5; 7 nucleotides agree with TRBD1. V was clipped by 5 bases and J by 2 bases; unmatched bases: 12. The CDR3 length is 17 residues. CDR3 amino acids: CASSLRGQRGGNQPQHF. As DNA, the CDR3 is TGTGCCAGCAGTCTAAGGGGACAGAGAGGAGGCAATCAGCCCCAGCATTTT.

The rearrangement links TRBV10-2 to TRBJ1-1; 7 bases match TRBD1. Germline V lookup: CDR1 WSHSY, CDR2 SAAADI. This CDR3 has 14 residues. With V trimmed by 4 bases and J by 1 base, 3 bases remained unmatched. The CDR3 DNA reads as TGCGCCAGCAGTGTCTCAGGGGGGAACACTGAAGCTTTCTTT. Encoded protein: CASSVSGGNTEAFF.

V and J are TRBV2 and TRBJ1-3; D call uncertain. This CDR3 region has 13 residues. Trimming removed 7 bases at V and 4 bases at J, with 11 bases between. Per germline, CDR1 SNHLY and CDR2 FYNNEI. This CDR3 reads CASNVITGNTIYF. CDR3 nucleotide sequence: TGTGCCAGCAACGTCATAACAGGAAACACCATATATTTT.

Only a few counts were recorded for this clonotype. The chain is built from TRBV6-5 and TRBJ2-7; D possibly corresponds to TRBD1 (5 bases). This CDR3 spans 14 amino acids. Germline-derived CDR1 and CDR2 are MNHEY and SVGAGI. The germline V and J ends were trimmed by 2 bases and 3 bases, with 11 bases remaining between them. The CDR3 loop reads CASSYKGLNYEQYF. DNA of the CDR3: TGTGCCAGCAGTTACAAGGGGCTTAACTACGAGCAGTACTTC.

This clonotype appeared many times. The chain links TRBV5-4 to TRBJ2-3; 9 bases map to TRBD2. V shed 3 bases and J 6 bases; nucleotides not matched to a gene: 8. This CDR3 contains 15 residues. The germline gives CDR1 SGHNT, CDR2 YYREEE (reference sequence). The CDR3 coding sequence is TGTGCCAGCAGCTCTGCGGGGGGGGCCACGGATACGCAGTATTTT. Protein: CASSSAGGATDTQYF.